The 29 T cell receptor beta chains reported below all come from one sample, sequenced in a study of beta chain features in type 1 diabetes. For these receptors, no antigen is known. Study outcomes and limitations: TCRB CDR3s were moderately but significantly shorter in Type 1 diabetes patients in all four CD4+ subsets.

The investigators reverse transcribed all of the isolated RNA, so they sequenced expressed TCRB transcripts. The repertoire was sequenced with immunoSEQ multiplex PCR; TCRdb's copy has only in-frame clones and lacks some. This table holds more than 200,000 clones, under 20% found once. The sequenced material came from naive CD4+ T cells from blood. The receptor set was obtained from a man aged 25 to 40 with type 1 diabetes.

The chain employs TRBV11-2 and TRBJ2-2; 11 bases agree with TRBD2. Per the germline V gene, CDR1 is SGHAT and CDR2 is FQNNGV. V was pared by 4 bases and J by 4 bases, with 2 bases of the junction left unmatched. The CDR3 has 15 residues. CDR3 in amino acids: CASSSGLAATGELFF. The CDR3 DNA is TGTGCCAGCAGCTCGGGACTAGCGGCCACCGGGGAGCTGTTTTTT.

This clone turned up a few times. The chain carries TRBV29-1 and TRBJ1-2; 12 bases map to TRBD1. The CDR3 consists of 13 residues. From germline, CDR1 is SQVTM and CDR2 ANQGSEA. The ends lost 6 bases at V and 5 bases at J; junction bases unmatched: 4. Here the CDR3 DNA reads TGCAGCGTCGGGACAGGGGGCGGGTATGGCTACACCTTC. Protein product: CSVGTGGGYGYTF.

This clone showed up just a few times. The rearrangement links TRBV29-1 to TRBJ2-3; D perhaps matches TRBD2 (6 bases). This CDR3 spans 14 amino acids. Trimming removed 7 bases from V and 1 base from J, with 15 bases in between. From germline, CDR1 is SQVTM and CDR2 ANQGSEA. CDR3 amino acids: CSALAAGGTDTQYF. CDR3 sequence (DNA): TGCAGCGCCTTAGCGGCCGGGGGCACAGATACGCAGTATTTT.

Only a few counts were recorded for this clone. The CDR3 coding sequence is TGCACTGCGTTGGGACTAGCGGGAGTAAGTAAGACCCAGTACTTC. Translating it yields CTALGLAGVSKTQYF. This rearrangement joins TRBV29-1 to TRBJ2-5; 14 nucleotides align to TRBD2. Germline loops: CDR1 SQVTM, CDR2 ANQGSEA. This CDR3 comprises 15 residues.

This clone was seen a handful of times. The V call is TRBV10-3, the J call TRBJ2-7; D gene ambiguous. With 7 bases removed from V and 4 bases from J, the gap between germline ends came to 2 bases. There are 9 residues in the CDR3. The V gene's germline CDR1 is ENHRY and CDR2 SYGVKD. The CDR3 spells CAIKYEQYF. As DNA, the CDR3 is TGTGCCATCAAGTACGAGCAGTACTTC.

This clone was recorded a few times. V usage is TRBV29-1 and J usage is TRBJ2-1; the match to TRBD2 covers 10 bases. The germline V gene has CDR1 SQVTM and CDR2 ANQGSEA. V was clipped by 6 bases and J by 6 bases; unmatched bases: 2. CDR3 length equals 12 residues. CDR3 in DNA: TGCAGCGTCTTAGCGGGAGGCAATGAGCAGTTCTTC. This sequence encodes CSVLAGGNEQFF.

This rearrangement joins TRBV30 to TRBJ2-7; 9 bases match TRBD1. Trimming cost V 5 bases and J 6 bases; bases outside gene matches: 5. The CDR3 length is 12 residues. Germline V lookup: CDR1 GTSNPN, CDR2 SVGIG (reference sequence). CDR3 sequence reads: CAWDRGRGEQYF. The CDR3, as DNA: TGTGCCTGGGACAGGGGGAGGGGCGAGCAGTACTTC.

The V gene is TRBV21-1, the J gene TRBJ1-2; the table's D call TRBD1 went unverified against the DNA. TRBV21-1 is a known pseudogene. The CDR3 covers 12 residues. Here the CDR3 DNA reads TGTGCCAGCAGCCTGACAGGGAATGGCTACACCTTC. Translating gives CASSLTGNGYTF.

This clone was seen a handful of times. The chain employs TRBV30 and TRBJ1-2; tentative D call: TRBD1 (5 bases). The CDR3 sequence is 12 residues long. Trimming took off 0 bases at V and 5 bases at J, with 7 bases between the two ends. CDR1 and CDR2 (germline): GTSNPN, SVGIG (reference sequence). The CDR3 nucleotides read TGTGCCTGGAGTGTGCAGGGTTATGGCTACACCTTC. Its translation: CAWSVQGYGYTF.

This chain joins TRBV25-1 and TRBJ2-7; D might be TRBD1 (6 bases). V lost 4 bases and J 1 base, leaving 14 bases between the germline ends. The germline gives CDR1 MGHDK, CDR2 SYGVNS. This CDR3 comprises 15 residues. Here the CDR3 reads CASSALGTPSYEQYF. In nucleotides, the CDR3 is TGTGCCAGCAGTGCCCTTGGGACACCTTCCTACGAGCAGTACTTC.

The V and J genes are TRBV6-5 and TRBJ2-3, with D hard to call. The CDR3 totals 14 residues. Germline V gives CDR1 MNHEY, CDR2 SVGAGI. V lost 0 bases, J lost 3 bases, and 7 bases lay in between. CDR3: CASSYSMATDTQYF. CDR3 DNA sequence: TGTGCCAGCAGTTACTCGATGGCAACAGATACGCAGTATTTT.

The rearrangement links TRBV30 to TRBJ1-1; D uncertain. With 0 bases removed from V and 0 bases from J, the gap between germline ends came to 14 bases. From germline, CDR1 is GTSNPN and CDR2 SVGIG (reference sequence). The CDR3 consists of 16 residues. CDR3 DNA: TGTGCCTGGAGTGTCGGACTGACCCGGATGAACACTGAAGCTTTCTTT. This gives the protein CAWSVGLTRMNTEAFF. The full variable domain, in which reference TRBV30 and TRBJ1-1 provide the parts outside the CDR3, is SQTIHQWPATLVQPVGSPLSLECTVEGTSNPNLYWYRQAAGRGLQLLFYSVGIGQISSEVPQNLSASRPQDRQFILSSKKLLLSDSGFYLCAWSVGLTRMNTEAFFGQGTRLTVV.

This sequence joins TRBV18 and TRBJ1-2, with a tentative D call TRBD1 (5 bases). In germline, CDR1 is KGHSH, CDR2 LQKENI. The V end was cut by 0 bases, the J end by 0 bases, with 14 bases between. There are 17 residues in the CDR3. In nucleotides, the CDR3 is TGTGCCAGCTCACCACCGAATTCCAGGGTAGCTAACTATGGCTACACCTTC. Its protein product is CASSPPNSRVANYGYTF.

This chain links TRBV5-1 with TRBJ1-2; D remains ambiguous. Germline V gene lookup returns CDR1 SGHRS and CDR2 YFSETQ. V shed 5 bases and J shed 2 bases, with 7 bases lying between them. This CDR3 is built from 12 residues. For the CDR3, the DNA is TGCGCCAGCAGTACTGAGAACTATGGCTACACCTTC. Residues: CASSTENYGYTF.

The chain has TRBV30 and TRBJ2-1, with a weak D call TRBD2 (6 bases). With 5 bases removed from V and 14 bases from J, the gap between germline ends came to 19 bases. The CDR3 has 12 amino acids. From germline, CDR1 is GTSNPN and CDR2 SVGIG (reference sequence). Here the CDR3 reads CAWDTYGGKEFF. In DNA, the CDR3 is TGTGCCTGGGATACTTATGGGGGGAAGGAGTTCTTC. Together with reference TRBV30 and TRBJ2-1, the CDR3 gives the full variable domain: SQTIHQWPATLVQPVGSPLSLECTVEGTSNPNLYWYRQAAGRGLQLLFYSVGIGQISSEVPQNLSASRPQDRQFILSSKKLLLSDSGFYLCAWDTYGGKEFFGPGTRLTVL.

The chain carries TRBV9 and TRBJ2-1; 8 positions agree with TRBD1. Germline V gives CDR1 SGDLS, CDR2 YYNGEE. Trimming removed 1 base from V and 6 bases from J; junction bases left unmatched: 9. The CDR3 covers 16 residues. The CDR3 reads CASSVYRGFGANEQFF. In DNA form, the CDR3 reads TGTGCCAGCAGCGTATACAGGGGGTTCGGAGCCAATGAGCAGTTCTTC. The whole variable domain, remainder taken from reference TRBV9 and TRBJ2-1, is DSGVTQTPKHLITATGQRVTLRCSPRSGDLSVYWYQQSLDQGLQFLIQYYNGEERAKGNILERFSAQQFPDLHSELNLSSLELGDSALYFCASSVYRGFGANEQFFGPGTRLTVL.

The chain uses TRBV29-1 and TRBJ1-1; D is uncertain. Germline CDR1 SQVTM, CDR2 ANQGSEA. The V end lost 5 bases, the J end lost 6 bases, and 7 bases lay between the germline ends. This CDR3 is built from 10 residues. Here the CDR3 reads CSVRTSEAFF. The DNA for the CDR3 is TGCAGCGTTAGAACCTCTGAAGCTTTCTTT.

This clone was seen more than once but under ten times. This sequence joins TRBV7-2 and TRBJ1-5; possible D gene TRBD1, 6 bases. Trimming stripped 1 base from V and 6 bases from J, with 10 bases between. The CDR3 runs 14 residues. CDR1 and CDR2 from the germline V gene are SGHTA and FQGNSA. CDR3 in DNA: TGTGCCAGCAGCTTAGTTCAGGGGCGTCAGCCCCAGCATTTT. As protein: CASSLVQGRQPQHF.

This clone was observed a few times. The V gene is TRBV28, the J gene TRBJ2-3, with TRBD1 as a possible D gene (6 bases). Germline V gene data show CDR1 as MDHEN and CDR2 as SYDVKM. The CDR3 covers 12 residues. Trimming took 1 base from V and 10 from J, leaving 9 bases between them. CDR3 DNA: TGTGCCAGCAGTTTATCTGCAGGGGCGCAGTATTTT. It yields the protein CASSLSAGAQYF.

The chain employs TRBV18 and TRBJ2-2; either TRBD1 or TRBD2 may fit D (5 bases each). The CDR3 is 13 amino acids. Per germline, CDR1 KGHSH and CDR2 LQKENI. Deletions cut 0 bases from V and 7 bases from J, with 6 bases between. The CDR3 sequence: CASSPPGVGELFF. CDR3 coding DNA: TGTGCCAGCTCACCACCGGGGGTCGGGGAGCTGTTTTTT.

The rearrangement links TRBV29-1 to TRBJ2-2; D gene unclear. From germline, CDR1 is SQVTM and CDR2 ANQGSEA. V was shortened by 4 bases and J by 0 bases, with 9 bases between the two germline ends. The CDR3 loop spans 14 amino acids. In nucleotides, the CDR3 is TGCAGCGTTGGGTGGGGATCGAACACCGGGGAGCTGTTTTTT. This translates into CSVGWGSNTGELFF.

This clone turned up a few times. V gene TRBV6-6 combines with J gene TRBJ2-7; D may correspond to TRBD1 or TRBD2 (5 bases each). V was pared by 2 bases and J by 2 bases, with 13 bases between. CDR3 length equals 15 residues. Per the germline V gene, CDR1 is MNHNY and CDR2 is SVGAGI (reference sequence). This CDR3 reads CASSYPGTETYEQYF. The DNA for the CDR3 is TGTGCCAGCAGTTACCCTGGGACGGAGACCTACGAGCAGTACTTC.

The CDR3 region has the DNA TGTGCCAGCAGCGTGGAGGGATTGGATACGCAGTATTTT. Translated: CASSVEGLDTQYF. The chain links TRBV9 to TRBJ2-3, with D maybe TRBD2 (6 bases). Trimming removed 2 bases at V and 6 bases at J, with 10 bases between. CDR3 length equals 13 residues. The germline gives CDR1 SGDLS, CDR2 YYNGEE.

The genes are TRBV11-2 and TRBJ2-1, with 7 positions matching TRBD2. CDR3 size: 15 residues. The germline V gene encodes CDR1 SGHAT and CDR2 FQNNGV. With V trimmed by 4 bases and J by 4 bases, 7 bases remained unmatched. CDR3 DNA: TGTGCCAGCAGCTCGGGGCTAGCGGCGTACAATGAGCAGTTCTTC. Protein: CASSSGLAAYNEQFF.

The chain recombines TRBV7-8 with TRBJ2-3, with 9 bases matching TRBD2. The CDR3 totals 14 residues. Germline V gives CDR1 SGHVS, CDR2 FQNEAQ. J lost 5 bases, V lost 10 bases, and 10 bases had no gene match. CDR3 protein: CATVIAGERDTQYF. The CDR3 region has the DNA TGTGCCACAGTAATAGCGGGAGAGAGAGATACGCAGTATTTT.

J is TRBJ1-1 and V is TRBV29-1, with no clear D. This CDR3 is built from 11 residues. The V gene lost 6 bases and the J gene lost 5 bases, with 10 bases spanning the gap. The germline gives CDR1 SQVTM, CDR2 ANQGSEA. CDR3 sequence reads: CSVGRETEAFF. CDR3 DNA sequence: TGCAGCGTGGGGAGGGAGACTGAAGCTTTCTTT.

The chain uses TRBV5-4 and TRBJ1-1; no clear D gene. V lost 2 bases and J lost 1, with 15 bases in between. This CDR3 spans 16 amino acids. Germline V gene lookup returns CDR1 SGHNT and CDR2 YYREEE (reference sequence). CDR3 residues: CASSFVRGSGNTEAFF. In nucleotides, the CDR3 is TGTGCCAGCAGCTTTGTCAGAGGTTCTGGGAACACTGAAGCTTTCTTT.

The V call is TRBV7-8, the J call TRBJ2-7; D assignment may be TRBD1 or TRBD2 (5 bases each). Per the germline V gene, CDR1 is SGHVS and CDR2 is FQNEAQ. CDR3 length equals 12 residues. V lost 5 bases to trimming and J lost 8 bases, with 13 bases between them. The CDR3: CASSGDVGKQYF. The CDR3 DNA reads as TGTGCCAGCAGCGGGGACGTAGGGAAGCAGTACTTC. Supplemented by reference TRBV7-8 and TRBJ2-7, the full variable domain reads GAGVSQSPRYKVAKRGQDVALRCDPISGHVSLFWYQQALGQGPEFLTYFQNEAQLDKSGLPSDRFFAERPEGSVSTLKIQRTQQEDSAVYLCASSGDVGKQYFGPGTRLTVT.

This clone was counted a few times. The genes are TRBV5-1 and TRBJ2-7; D is possibly TRBD1 or TRBD2 (5 bases each). Trimming stripped 5 bases from V and 2 bases from J, with 17 bases between. The CDR3 contains 15 residues. The germline CDR1 and CDR2 sequences are SGHRS and YFSETQ. The CDR3, as DNA: TGCGCCAGCAGTACCGCCCGGGACGGTACCTACGAGCAGTACTTC. Its translation: CASSTARDGTYEQYF.